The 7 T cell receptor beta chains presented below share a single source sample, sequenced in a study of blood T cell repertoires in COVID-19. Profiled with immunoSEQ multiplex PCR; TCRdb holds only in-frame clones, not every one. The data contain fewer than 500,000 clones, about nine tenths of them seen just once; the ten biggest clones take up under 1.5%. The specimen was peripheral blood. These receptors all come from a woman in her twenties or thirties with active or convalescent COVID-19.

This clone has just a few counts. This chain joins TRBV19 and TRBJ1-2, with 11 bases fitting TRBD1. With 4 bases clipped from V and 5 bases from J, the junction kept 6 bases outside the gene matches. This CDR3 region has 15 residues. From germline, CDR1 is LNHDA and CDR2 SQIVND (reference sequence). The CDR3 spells CASSRTGGAPYGYTF. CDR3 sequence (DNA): TGTGCCAGTAGTAGGACAGGGGGCGCTCCTTATGGCTACACCTTC.

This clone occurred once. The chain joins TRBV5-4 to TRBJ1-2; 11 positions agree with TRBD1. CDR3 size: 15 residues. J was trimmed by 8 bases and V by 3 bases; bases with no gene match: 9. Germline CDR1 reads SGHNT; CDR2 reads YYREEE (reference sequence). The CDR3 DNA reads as TGTGCCAGCAGCTCCTGGACAGGGGGCGCAGGGGGCTACACCTTC. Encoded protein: CASSSWTGGAGGYTF.

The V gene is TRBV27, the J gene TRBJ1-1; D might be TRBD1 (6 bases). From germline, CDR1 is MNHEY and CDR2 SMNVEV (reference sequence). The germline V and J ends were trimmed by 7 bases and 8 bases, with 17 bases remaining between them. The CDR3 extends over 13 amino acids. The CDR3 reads CASTSGLGAEAFF. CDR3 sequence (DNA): TGTGCCAGCACCTCCGGGCTGGGGGCAGAAGCTTTCTTT.

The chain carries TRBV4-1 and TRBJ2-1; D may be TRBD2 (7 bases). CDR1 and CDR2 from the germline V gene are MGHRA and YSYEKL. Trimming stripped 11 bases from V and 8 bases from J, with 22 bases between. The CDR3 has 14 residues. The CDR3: CAARGASGHHEQFF. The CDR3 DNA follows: TGCGCCGCACGGGGGGCTAGCGGACACCATGAGCAGTTCTTC.

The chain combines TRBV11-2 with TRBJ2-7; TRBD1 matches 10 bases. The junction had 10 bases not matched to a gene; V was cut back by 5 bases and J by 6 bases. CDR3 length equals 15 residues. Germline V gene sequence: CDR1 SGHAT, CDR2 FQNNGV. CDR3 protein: CASSATGTGVSEQYF. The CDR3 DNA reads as TGTGCCAGCAGCGCTACCGGGACAGGGGTTAGCGAGCAGTACTTC.

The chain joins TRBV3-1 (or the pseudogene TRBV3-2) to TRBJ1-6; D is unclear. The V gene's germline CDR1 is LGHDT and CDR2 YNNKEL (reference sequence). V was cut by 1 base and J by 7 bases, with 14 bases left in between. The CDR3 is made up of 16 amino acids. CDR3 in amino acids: CASSQVSLSVNSPLHF. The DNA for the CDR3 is TGTGCCAGCAGCCAAGTTTCTCTTAGTGTGAATTCACCCCTCCACTTT.

Here the CDR3 DNA reads TGTGCCAGCAGCCAAGAGCGGGTATACAATGAGCAGTTCTTC. It is translated as CASSQERVYNEQFF. The chain joins TRBV4-2 to TRBJ2-1; TRBD2 is a possible D gene (5 bases). Trimming shortened V by 0 bases and J by 4 bases, and 7 bases separated the two germline ends. Germline CDR1 reads LGHNA; CDR2 reads YNFKEQ. There are 14 residues in the CDR3.